The 18 T cell receptor beta chains presented below share a single source sample, sequenced in a study of T cell changes during pregnancy in multiple sclerosis. Libraries were prepared by immunoSEQ multiplex PCR; TCRdb keeps only in-frame clonotypes and omits some of them. The sample holds some 70,000 clones, 75% to 95% seen once. The input for sequencing was peripheral blood, taken in the first trimester of pregnancy. These receptors were taken from a female donor with multiple sclerosis, enrolled in a pregnancy study.

The V gene is TRBV2, the J gene TRBJ2-5; 9 nucleotides agree with TRBD1. The CDR3 is 14 amino acids. V trimming: 4 bases; J trimming: 2 bases; junction bases outside the gene matches: 2. Looked up from germline, CDR1 is SNHLY and CDR2 is FYNNEI. This CDR3 reads CASSGDRVQETQYF. As DNA, the CDR3 is TGTGCCAGCAGTGGGGACAGGGTGCAAGAGACCCAGTACTTC.

The V gene is TRBV28, the J gene TRBJ1-5; perhaps TRBD1 as D (5 bases). The CDR3 is made up of 12 amino acids. CDR1 and CDR2 (germline): MDHEN, SYDVKM. V gave up 7 bases and J gave up 4 bases, with 8 bases separating them. The CDR3 nucleotides are TGTGCCAGCACCCAGGGTAATCAGCCCCAGCATTTT. This sequence encodes CASTQGNQPQHF.

The chain has TRBV5-1 and TRBJ2-3, with a possible D match to TRBD2 (6 bases). Germline V gene lookup returns CDR1 SGHRS and CDR2 YFSETQ. V lost 7 bases and J 2 bases, leaving 23 bases between the germline ends. This CDR3 comprises 17 residues. The CDR3 is CASGRGASEAYTDTQYF. CDR3 bases: TGCGCCAGCGGCCGAGGGGCTAGCGAGGCGTACACAGATACGCAGTATTTT.

The rearrangement links TRBV15 to TRBJ1-3; the D gene is possibly TRBD1 (5 bases). Germline V CDR1 and CDR2: LNHNV, YYDKDF (reference sequence). Between the trimmed V and J ends, which lost 0 bases and 9 bases, there was a span of 18 bases. The CDR3 is 16 amino acids. CDR3 in DNA: TGTGCCACCAGCAGAGATAAGTCAGGGATTGCGAGCACCATATATTTT. Its protein product is CATSRDKSGIASTIYF.

The chain couples TRBV2 to TRBJ1-3; D not certain. CDR1 and CDR2 (germline): SNHLY, FYNNEI. V was clipped by 2 bases and J by 3 bases, with 11 bases between them. There are 15 residues in the CDR3. The DNA of the CDR3 is TGTGCCAGCAGTGAATTGAGGTCCGGTGGAAACACCATATATTTT. Translation: CASSELRSGGNTIYF.

V gene TRBV5-4 combines with J gene TRBJ2-7; 7 nucleotides agree with TRBD2. This CDR3 contains 14 residues. Germline-derived CDR1 and CDR2 are SGHNT and YYREEE (reference sequence). V lost 1 base to trimming and J lost 4 bases; unmatched junction nucleotides: 5. CDR3 loop: CASSLHAGEYEQYF. CDR3 coding DNA: TGTGCCAGCAGCTTGCATGCGGGGGAGTACGAGCAGTACTTC.

The J gene is TRBJ1-2, the V gene TRBV2; 9 positions match TRBD1. The CDR3 spans 15 residues. Germline lookup yields CDR1 SNHLY and CDR2 FYNNEI. The V and J ends lost 6 bases and 1 base, in that order; junction bases with no gene match: 6. Written as DNA, the CDR3 is TGTGCCAGCAGGGGGACAGGGACCAGTAACTATGGCTACACCTTC. It specifies CASRGTGTSNYGYTF. Full variable domain (remainder filled in from reference TRBV2 and TRBJ1-2): EPEVTQTPSHQVTQMGQEVILRCVPISNHLYFYWYRQILGQKVEFLVSFYNNEISEKSEIFDDQFSVERPDGSNFTLKIRSTKLEDSAMYFCASRGTGTSNYGYTFGSGTRLTVV.

This chain uses TRBV4-2 with TRBJ2-1; 12 nucleotides match TRBD2. The V segment lost 1 base and the J segment 4 bases; nucleotides outside the gene matches: 5. CDR3 size: 17 residues. Germline values: CDR1 LGHNA, CDR2 YNFKEQ. The CDR3 region is CASSQVELAGGYNEQFF. The CDR3 region has the DNA TGTGCCAGCAGCCAAGTTGAGCTAGCGGGGGGGTACAATGAGCAGTTCTTC.

The CDR3 spells CATSSHWSSFSYEQYF. CDR3 coding DNA: TGTGCCACCAGCAGCCACTGGTCTTCCTTCTCCTACGAGCAGTACTTC. The genes are TRBV15 and TRBJ2-7; no definite D call. The germline V gene has CDR1 LNHNV and CDR2 YYDKDF (reference sequence). V lost 3 bases to trimming and J lost 0 bases, with 15 bases between them. The CDR3 is 16 amino acids.

V is TRBV4-2 and J is TRBJ1-5, with D tentatively TRBD1 (5 bases). Germline lookup yields CDR1 LGHNA and CDR2 YNFKEQ. Trimming cost V 0 bases and J 9 bases, with 15 bases left between them. The CDR3 is made up of 15 amino acids. The CDR3 nucleotides are TGTGCCAGCAGCCAAGAGGCGGACACCGGGGGGCCCCAGCATTTT. Encoded protein: CASSQEADTGGPQHF.

The chain is built from TRBV6-1 and TRBJ2-7; the D gene is possibly TRBD2 (5 bases). This CDR3 has 12 residues. V was shortened by 3 bases and J by 3 bases, with 6 bases between the two germline ends. In germline, CDR1 is MNHNS, CDR2 SASEGT. The CDR3 DNA reads as TGTGCCAGCAGTGAGAGGGTCTACGAGCAGTACTTC. Protein sequence: CASSERVYEQYF.

The chain couples TRBV4-1 to TRBJ1-4, with D perhaps matching TRBD1 (6 bases). The V and J ends lost 0 bases and 6 bases respectively, with 11 bases between them. The CDR3 contains 15 residues. Germline V gene lookup returns CDR1 MGHRA and CDR2 YSYEKL. The CDR3 protein is CASSQDTGLDEKLFF. CDR3 nucleotides: TGCGCCAGCAGCCAAGACACAGGGTTGGATGAAAAACTGTTTTTT.

The table lists this clone with a few counts. V gene TRBV27 combines with J gene TRBJ1-6; D may be TRBD1 (5 bases). CDR1 and CDR2 from the germline V gene are MNHEY and SMNVEV (reference sequence). The V gene lost 6 bases and the J gene lost 10 bases, with 16 bases spanning the gap. The CDR3 sequence is 14 residues long. This CDR3 is CASRRQTESSPLHF. CDR3 DNA sequence: TGTGCCAGCAGGAGACAGACTGAGAGCTCACCCCTCCACTTT.

V gene TRBV6-5 combines with J gene TRBJ2-1, with TRBD2 as a possible D gene (6 bases). Germline V gives CDR1 MNHEY, CDR2 SVGAGI. The CDR3 is 16 amino acids. The V end lost 4 bases, the J end lost 0 bases, and 13 bases lay between the germline ends. CDR3 coding DNA: TGTGCCAGCAGTTTGGAGGGGCTCGTCTCCTACAATGAGCAGTTCTTC. Amino acids: CASSLEGLVSYNEQFF.

The chain has TRBV5-1 and TRBJ2-2; 9 nucleotides match TRBD2. J lost 5 bases, V lost 4 bases, and 9 bases had no gene match. CDR3 length equals 16 residues. Germline V gives CDR1 SGHRS, CDR2 YFSETQ. The CDR3 loop is CASSVASGVQTGELFF. The CDR3 region has the DNA TGCGCCAGCAGCGTAGCTAGCGGGGTTCAAACCGGGGAGCTGTTTTTT.

This clone was seen more than once but under ten times. The rearrangement uses TRBV5-4 and TRBJ2-6; 7 bases fit TRBD2. Germline V gives CDR1 SGHNT, CDR2 YYREEE (reference sequence). This CDR3 has 15 residues. Trimming cost V 4 bases and J 2 bases; bases outside gene matches: 3. The CDR3 spells CASSPGGPGANVLTF. In nucleotides, the CDR3 is TGTGCCAGCAGCCCGGGGGGTCCTGGGGCCAACGTCCTGACTTTC.

The chain employs TRBV27 and TRBJ2-7; 8 nucleotides align to TRBD2. V lost 3 bases to trimming and J lost 4 bases; unmatched junction nucleotides: 11. The CDR3 runs to 16 residues. CDR1 is MNHEY and CDR2 is SMNVEV in the germline V gene (reference sequence). The CDR3 sequence: CASSFLVRGGPYEQYF. In DNA, the CDR3 is TGTGCCAGCAGTTTTCTCGTCCGCGGGGGGCCTTACGAGCAGTACTTC.

V gene TRBV6-6 combines with J gene TRBJ2-7, with D perhaps matching TRBD1 (6 bases). CDR1 is MNHNY, CDR2 SVGAGI, per germline (reference sequence). The CDR3 is 14 residues long. Deletions cut 4 bases from V and 3 bases from J, with 13 bases between. CDR3 sequence reads: CASSSSGTYYEQYF. As DNA, the CDR3 is TGTGCCAGCAGTTCTTCCGGGACATACTACGAGCAGTACTTC.